One and the same sample provided the 27 T cell receptor beta chains below, sequenced in a study of shared clonotypes between healthy human individuals. Using immunoSEQ multiplex PCR, the repertoire was profiled, and TCRdb retains in-frame clones only, with some absent. The sample carries some 2,100,000 clones, more than 90% recorded once. The sequenced sample was naive CD4+ T cells sorted from blood. The subset denotes: CD45RA+ positively selected. The receptors here all came from a man between 18 and 29 years old in good health.

The chain couples TRBV6-1 to TRBJ2-5; D unresolved. Germline V gene data show CDR1 as MNHNS and CDR2 as SASEGT. The CDR3 is made up of 15 amino acids. V was trimmed by 3 bases and J by 5 bases, leaving 16 bases between them. This CDR3 reads CASSDVLRSGETQYF. The CDR3 DNA is TGTGCCAGCAGTGACGTATTGAGGAGTGGGGAGACCCAGTACTTC.

This sequence joins TRBV28 and TRBJ1-1; D may be TRBD1 (6 bases). Trimming pared 5 bases from V and 11 bases from J, leaving 15 bases between. Germline CDR1 is MDHEN and CDR2 is SYDVKM. The CDR3 has 12 residues. DNA of the CDR3: TGTGCCAGCAGTCCCTCGGGGGGCTCGGCTTTCTTT. As protein: CASSPSGGSAFF. Looking up the rest from reference TRBV28 and TRBJ1-1 gives the full variable domain: DVKVTQSSRYLVKRTGEKVFLECVQDMDHENMFWYRQDPGLGLRLIYFSYDVKMKEKGDIPEGYSVSREKKERFSLILESASTNQTSMYLCASSPSGGSAFFGQGTRLTVV.

This chain uses TRBV6-6 with TRBJ1-1; no clear D gene. V gave up 2 bases and J gave up 10 bases, with 14 bases separating them. Germline CDR1 MNHNY, CDR2 SVGAGI (reference sequence). The CDR3 contains 13 residues. The CDR3 DNA reads as TGTGCCAGCAGTTACCTCTTTGGGATGGTAGCTTTCTTT. Encoded protein: CASSYLFGMVAFF.

The chain joins TRBV10-3 to TRBJ2-1, with D maybe TRBD1 (8 bases). This CDR3 comprises 16 residues. The V gene's germline CDR1 is ENHRY and CDR2 SYGVKD. The V gene lost 10 bases and the J gene lost 9 bases, with 28 bases spanning the gap. The CDR3 DNA sequence: TGTGCCACAAAAAGAACAGGGGGAACCGGGGAGGGTGAGCAGTTCTTC. Its translation: CATKRTGGTGEGEQFF.

The rearrangement links TRBV18 to TRBJ2-2, with D perhaps matching TRBD2 (5 bases). CDR3 size: 13 residues. Per the germline V gene, CDR1 is KGHSH and CDR2 is LQKENI. Trimming took off 3 bases at V and 5 bases at J, with 7 bases between the two ends. The CDR3 DNA reads as TGTGCCAGCTCACCGAGGACTACCGGGGAGCTGTTTTTT. It specifies CASSPRTTGELFF. The variable domain in full, with the rest retrieved from reference TRBV18 and TRBJ2-2, is NAGVMQNPRHLVRRRGQEARLRCSPMKGHSHVYWYRQLPEEGLKFMVYLQKENIIDESGMPKERFSAEFPKEGPSILRIQQVVRGDSAAYFCASSPRTTGELFFGEGSRLTVL.

V gene TRBV5-4 combines with J gene TRBJ2-7, with D possibly TRBD2 on 5 matching bases. Trimming cost V 2 bases and J 7 bases, with 13 bases left between them. Germline loops: CDR1 SGHNT, CDR2 YYREEE (reference sequence). The CDR3 covers 13 residues. This CDR3 reads CASSFSLAGEQYF. CDR3 coding DNA: TGTGCCAGCAGCTTTTCCCTAGCTGGTGAGCAGTACTTC.

Concerning this clone: Other nucleotide sequences in the sample specify the same CDR3. The chain carries TRBV7-9 and TRBJ2-5, with D unclear. This CDR3 is built from 14 residues. V was pared by 1 base and J by 2 bases, with 8 bases between. Germline CDR1 reads SEHNR; CDR2 reads FQNEAQ (reference sequence). The CDR3 spells CASSLGQTQETQYF. CDR3 in DNA: TGTGCCAGCAGCTTAGGCCAGACTCAAGAGACCCAGTACTTC.

The V call is TRBV5-1, the J call TRBJ2-7; 8 nucleotides line up with TRBD1. Germline CDR1 reads SGHRS; CDR2 reads YFSETQ. The CDR3 runs to 16 residues. With 0 bases clipped from V and 4 bases from J, the junction kept 9 bases outside the gene matches. CDR3 in amino acids: CASSLEFGQGAYEQYF. Here the CDR3 DNA reads TGCGCCAGCAGCTTGGAGTTTGGGCAGGGGGCTTACGAGCAGTACTTC.

The chain recombines TRBV20-1 with TRBJ2-1, with 9 bases identical to TRBD2. The CDR3 contains 11 residues. V shed 7 bases, J shed 8 bases, and the junction held 3 bases outside the gene matches. CDR1 is DFQATT, CDR2 SNEGSKA, per germline (reference sequence). This CDR3 is CSVSGRDEQFF. In nucleotides, the CDR3 is TGCAGTGTTAGCGGGAGAGATGAGCAGTTCTTC.

This chain uses TRBV28 with TRBJ2-5; D perhaps matches TRBD1 (6 bases). CDR1 is MDHEN, CDR2 SYDVKM, per germline. The V end lost 5 bases, the J end lost 5 bases, and 21 bases lay between the germline ends. This CDR3 is built from 16 residues. CDR3 coding DNA: TGTGCCAGCAGTCCCTCGGGACACCCATCTTCGGAGACCCAGTACTTC. This encodes CASSPSGHPSSETQYF.

The chain employs TRBV28 and TRBJ1-1; D is undetermined. The CDR3 runs 14 residues. V was clipped by 8 bases and J by 3 bases, with 16 bases between them. Germline V gives CDR1 MDHEN, CDR2 SYDVKM. CDR3 region: CASLDTKRYTEAFF. CDR3 nucleotides: TGTGCCAGCCTTGACACCAAACGGTACACTGAAGCTTTCTTT.

This chain links TRBV6-5 with TRBJ2-2; 7 nucleotides agree with TRBD1. V dropped 5 bases and J dropped 9; count of bases not matched to a gene: 6. The CDR3 runs to 13 residues. In germline, CDR1 is MNHEY, CDR2 SVGAGI. CDR3 bases: TGTGCCAGCAGTACCACAGGGGTTTGGGAGCTGTTTTTT. This gives the protein CASSTTGVWELFF.

This chain connects TRBV5-4 to TRBJ1-5; TRBD1 might be the D (5 bases). The germline gives CDR1 SGHNT, CDR2 YYREEE (reference sequence). Trimming shortened V by 4 bases and J by 5 bases, and 10 bases separated the two germline ends. This CDR3 spans 13 amino acids. The DNA of the CDR3 is TGTGCCAGCAGCGCGGACAATGATCAGCCCCAGCATTTT. Translated: CASSADNDQPQHF.

Only one count was recorded for this clone. V usage is TRBV5-1 and J usage is TRBJ1-2, with 10 positions matching TRBD1. With 4 bases clipped from V and 5 bases from J, the junction kept 8 bases outside the gene matches. CDR1 and CDR2 from the germline V gene are SGHRS and YFSETQ. The CDR3 runs to 15 residues. The CDR3 here is CASSGETGGKYGYTF. CDR3 bases: TGCGCCAGCAGCGGAGAGACAGGGGGCAAGTATGGCTACACCTTC.

The DNA for the CDR3 is TGTGCTAGTGGTTTCCCCGGGCGGGCAGATACGCAGTATTTT. It codes for CASGFPGRADTQYF. The chain combines TRBV12-5 with TRBJ2-3; the D gene is possibly TRBD2 (5 bases). Per the germline V gene, CDR1 is LGHNT and CDR2 is FRNRAP. The CDR3 contains 14 residues. The V gene lost 3 bases and the J gene lost 4 bases, with 11 bases spanning the gap.

V and J are TRBV6-6 and TRBJ2-5; D ambiguous. This CDR3 is 13 amino acids long. The V and J ends lost 0 bases and 5 bases respectively, with 7 bases between them. Germline CDR1 and CDR2: MNHNY and SVGAGI (reference sequence). CDR3 residues: CASSYSIWETQYF. CDR3 sequence (DNA): TGTGCCAGCAGTTACTCGATTTGGGAGACCCAGTACTTC.

The chain recombines TRBV28 with TRBJ2-7, with 7 bases that match TRBD1. The V segment lost 3 bases and the J segment 3 bases; nucleotides outside the gene matches: 5. Germline-derived CDR1 and CDR2 are MDHEN and SYDVKM. This CDR3 contains 14 residues. The CDR3 reads CASSLGDRVYEQYF. CDR3 DNA sequence: TGTGCCAGCAGTTTGGGAGACAGGGTCTACGAGCAGTACTTC.

Turning to this clone: Distinct nucleotide sequences in the sample also encode this CDR3. V gene TRBV5-1 combines with J gene TRBJ2-7, with 9 positions matching TRBD2. This CDR3 is 15 amino acids long. Per the germline V gene, CDR1 is SGHRS and CDR2 is YFSETQ. J gave up 0 bases and V 1 base, and 2 bases lay outside the gene matches. As DNA, the CDR3 is TGCGCCAGCAGCTTGTCGACTAGCGGCTCCTACGAGCAGTACTTC. This codes for CASSLSTSGSYEQYF.

The chain joins TRBV7-8 to TRBJ1-1; the D is unclear. Trimming removed 5 bases at V and 5 bases at J, with 9 bases between. The CDR3 is 12 amino acids. Germline lookup yields CDR1 SGHVS and CDR2 FQNEAQ. The CDR3 reads CASSHFRTEAFF. In nucleotides, the CDR3 is TGTGCCAGCAGCCATTTCCGGACTGAAGCTTTCTTT.

The CDR3 DNA is TGCGCCAGCAGCCCACTTCGCGGGGTGGGATGGTACGAGCAGTACTTC. Amino acid sequence: CASSPLRGVGWYEQYF. The chain links TRBV4-1 to TRBJ2-7; a possible D gene is TRBD2 (6 bases). Germline values: CDR1 MGHRA, CDR2 YSYEKL. The CDR3 contains 16 residues. Trimming removed 4 bases at V and 4 bases at J, with 20 bases between.

The chain has TRBV6-1 and TRBJ1-1; TRBD1 is a possible D gene (5 bases). The CDR3 is made up of 14 amino acids. Germline assignment: CDR1 MNHNS and CDR2 SASEGT. V was shortened by 7 bases and J by 5 bases, with 17 bases between the two germline ends. The chain's CDR3 is CASIPRGGTTEAFF. In DNA, the CDR3 is TGTGCCAGCATCCCCCGAGGAGGGACGACTGAAGCTTTCTTT.

In regard to this clone: The identical CDR3 is also encoded by other nucleotide sequences in the sample. The chain employs TRBV5-1 and TRBJ1-2; unclear D gene. The CDR3 contains 11 residues. Germline loops: CDR1 SGHRS, CDR2 YFSETQ. V lost 0 bases, J lost 8 bases, and 5 bases lay in between. The CDR3 bases are TGCGCCAGCAGCTTGGATGTAGGCTACACCTTC. Its protein is CASSLDVGYTF.

The chain combines TRBV27 with TRBJ1-2; TRBD1 matches 8 bases. Germline V gene sequence: CDR1 MNHEY, CDR2 SMNVEV (reference sequence). V lost 5 bases and J lost 4; bases outside the gene matches: 12. The CDR3 totals 16 residues. CDR3 in DNA: TGTGCCAGCAGTGCCGCGCCTGGACAGGGACCCTATGGCTACACCTTC. Amino acid sequence: CASSAAPGQGPYGYTF.

The V and J genes are TRBV7-9 and TRBJ2-7; TRBD2 matches at 9 bases. The J segment lost 3 bases and the V segment lost 5 bases, leaving 11 bases of the junction unmatched. There are 16 residues in the CDR3. Germline CDR1 reads SEHNR; CDR2 reads FQNEAQ (reference sequence). This CDR3 is CASSHSGSGRIYEQYF. CDR3 sequence (DNA): TGTGCCAGCAGCCACTCGGGGAGCGGGAGGATCTACGAGCAGTACTTC.

This chain uses TRBV7-2 with TRBJ2-7; no clear D. Trimming cost V 5 bases and J 1 base, with 15 bases left between them. The length of the CDR3 is 15 residues. CDR1 is SGHTA and CDR2 is FQGNSA in the germline V gene. The CDR3 reads CASSPSMVVSYEQYF. The CDR3 DNA is TGTGCCAGCAGCCCGAGCATGGTAGTTTCCTACGAGCAGTACTTC.

The rearrangement joins TRBV7-9 to TRBJ2-5; the D gene could be TRBD1 or TRBD2 (5 bases each). The CDR3 loop spans 15 amino acids. V lost 5 bases, J lost 2 bases, and 15 bases lay in between. Germline V gene lookup returns CDR1 SEHNR and CDR2 FQNEAQ (reference sequence). The CDR3 region is CASSRMGPVQETQYF. DNA for the CDR3: TGTGCCAGCAGCCGGATGGGACCTGTACAAGAGACCCAGTACTTC.

The J gene is TRBJ1-2, the V gene TRBV7-2, with 8 bases that match TRBD1. The CDR3 extends over 17 amino acids. V lost 5 bases and J lost 1; bases outside the gene matches: 12. Germline values: CDR1 SGHTA, CDR2 FQGNSA. Here the CDR3 DNA reads TGTGCCAGCAGCCGCCAGGTGTTGGACAGGGTTAACTATGGCTACACCTTC. It codes for CASSRQVLDRVNYGYTF. The full variable domain, its missing parts supplied by reference TRBV7-2 and TRBJ1-2, is GAGVSQSPSNKVTEKGKDVELRCDPISGHTALYWYRQSLGQGLEFLIYFQGNSAPDKSGLPSDRFSAERTGGSVSTLTIQRTQQEDSAVYLCASSRQVLDRVNYGYTFGSGTRLTVV.